A selection of T cell receptor beta chains follows, all from one sample in a study of T cell responses to AZD1222 COVID-19 vaccine. TCRdb keeps only in-frame clones here, not all; method: immunoSEQ multiplex PCR. The sample comprises 97,000 or so clones, 84% of which are singletons, and about 15% rests with the top ten. The material sequenced was peripheral blood, taken on day 0 of AZD1222 vaccination. These receptors all stem from an adult in good health. Each CDR3 is given without its conserved first and last residue.

J gene,V gene,CDR3 protein
TRBJ1-3,TRBV19,ASSINFSGNTIY
TRBJ1-2,TRBV24-1,ATSDFADPYGYT
TRBJ1-2,TRBV30,AWGRDRGPSGYGYT
TRBJ1-1,TRBV24-1,ATSDSQDQGNDEAF
TRBJ2-5,TRBV6-5,ASSLGETQY
TRBJ1-6,TRBV10-3,AISGGRRTGDNSPLH
TRBJ2-5,TRBV28,ASRRAGEQETQY
TRBJ2-3,TRBV5-1,ASSLGAGGGFRITDTQY
TRBJ1-1,TRBV2,ASSLNPGRKNTEAF
TRBJ1-1,TRBV2,ASSAVRLVGSTEAF
TRBJ2-3,TRBV7-8,ASSYDSLAVTDTQY
TRBJ1-2,TRBV30,AWQLDNYGYT
TRBJ1-6,TRBV28,ASRRRNGMNNSPLH
TRBJ1-5,TRBV20-1,SASRTGTGGNQPQH
TRBJ2-1,TRBV4-1,ASSLGTSGRHSYNEQF
TRBJ1-1,TRBV7-2,ASSSEQGNTEAF
TRBJ2-6,TRBV28,ASRPRQGAVSGANVLT
TRBJ1-3,TRBV7-2,ASSLPPDTSGNTIY
TRBJ2-7,TRBV4-3,ASSLGTSGSYEQY
TRBJ1-4,TRBV3-1/TRBV3-2,ASSPDGPFNEKLF
TRBJ1-1,TRBV30,AWSGSASGAAF
TRBJ1-2,TRBV7-3,ASSLTGGGGGYT
TRBJ2-3,TRBV5-1,ASSLRQGGTDTQY
TRBJ2-1,TRBV9,ASSDAPQAYNEQF
TRBJ1-6,TRBV7-3,ASRKDGPNSPLH
TRBJ2-5,TRBV15,ATSLGGQTQY
TRBJ1-1,TRBV7-2,ASSPVAAGEAF
TRBJ2-5,TRBV5-1,ASSPGTSGEETQY
TRBJ2-1,TRBV29-1,SAADRGNNEQF
TRBJ1-2,TRBV7-2,ASSLVTGANYGYT
TRBJ1-3,TRBV9,ASSVVTGPGNTIY
TRBJ2-4,TRBV7-2,ASSLEAPNIQY
TRBJ2-6,TRBV19,ASSLVGRDAKSSGANVLT
TRBJ1-1,TRBV14,ASSQVGGANTEAF
TRBJ2-3,TRBV4-2,ASSQRTSGGADTQY
TRBJ2-1,TRBV15,ATSSPHERQGASYNEQF
TRBJ2-7,TRBV7-2,ASSLLDVSGGYEQY
TRBJ2-5,TRBV5-5,ASSLGQGRDQETQY
TRBJ2-1,TRBV24-1,ATSDWDGETLYNEQF
TRBJ1-5,TRBV7-2,ASSVQGSLGQPQH
TRBJ2-3,TRBV5-1,ASSWRGESTDTQY
TRBJ2-2,TRBV28,ASSPPRGRGTGELF
TRBJ2-7,TRBV19,ASSTYLAGRTYEQY
TRBJ2-6,TRBV5-1,ASSSGSSGANVLT
TRBJ1-5,TRBV19,ASILQGAPSNQPQH
TRBJ1-2,TRBV27,ASSQQGSYGYT
TRBJ2-3,TRBV7-2,ASSTRALAGRSSTDTQY
TRBJ1-2,TRBV6-5,ASSYGTASNYGYT
TRBJ2-3,TRBV5-4,ASSRPSGGQGRTDTQY
TRBJ1-6,TRBV19,ASSSGQGYNSPLH
TRBJ2-1,TRBV5-4,ASSLTGGDEQF
TRBJ1-1,TRBV2,AYNKGTAGNTEAF
TRBJ1-5,TRBV27,ASSQQGAGNQPQH
TRBJ2-7,TRBV6-5,ASAGTGGEQY